This entry lists 11 T cell receptor beta chains sequenced from one sample in a study of PD-L1 blockade in urothelial cancer. Clones were read by immunoSEQ multiplex PCR, and TCRdb kept only the in-frame ones, dropping some. The data show roughly 74,000 clones, with 87% seen just once and roughly 5.7% held by the top ten. Sequenced material: PBMCs, taken around atezolizumab (anti-PD-L1) treatment. These receptors were taken from a woman aged 70-85 years with urothelial cancer.

The V gene is TRBV29-1, the J gene TRBJ2-5; D might be TRBD1 (5 bases). Germline loops: CDR1 SQVTM, CDR2 ANQGSEA. The CDR3 sequence is 15 residues long. Deletions cut 2 bases from V and 2 bases from J, with 15 bases between. The CDR3 loop reads CSVEFLSGRQETQYF. Written as DNA, the CDR3 is TGCAGCGTTGAATTTTTATCAGGGCGGCAAGAGACCCAGTACTTC.

In its sample, this clone was seen once. This chain uses TRBV11-3 with TRBJ1-6, with a tentative D call TRBD1 (5 bases). The CDR3 length is 14 residues. Trimming took 5 bases from V and 7 from J, leaving 12 bases between them. The germline V gene encodes CDR1 SGHNT and CDR2 YENEEA. The CDR3 region has the DNA TGTGCCAGCAGCGAGGGGACTAACAATTCACCCCTCCACTTT. It is translated as CASSEGTNNSPLHF.

The V gene is TRBV5-6, the J gene TRBJ1-2, with D unclear. In germline, CDR1 is SGHDT, CDR2 YYEEEE. This CDR3 has 14 residues. Deletions cut 0 bases from V and 8 bases from J, with 14 bases between. The CDR3 here is CASSLGPGLWGYTF. The CDR3 bases are TGTGCCAGCAGCTTGGGGCCTGGACTGTGGGGCTACACCTTC.

V gene TRBV10-3 combines with J gene TRBJ2-7; 7 bases fit TRBD1. The CDR3 consists of 13 residues. Germline values: CDR1 ENHRY, CDR2 SYGVKD. J was trimmed by 0 bases and V by 10 bases; bases with no gene match: 6. The CDR3 region is CASKTGNSYEQYF. CDR3 in DNA: TGTGCCAGTAAGACAGGGAACTCCTACGAGCAGTACTTC.

The chain links TRBV7-9 to TRBJ2-4; a weak D match, TRBD1 (6 bases). The germline CDR1 and CDR2 sequences are SEHNR and FQNEAQ (reference sequence). V gave up 4 bases and J gave up 0 bases, with 13 bases separating them. This CDR3 is built from 16 residues. The CDR3 region is CASSSKGHPAKNIQYF. CDR3 sequence (DNA): TGTGCCAGCAGCTCAAAGGGACACCCAGCCAAAAACATTCAGTACTTC.

The chain uses TRBV30 and TRBJ2-7; TRBD2 might be the D (7 bases). The V gene's germline CDR1 is GTSNPN and CDR2 SVGIG (reference sequence). The V end lost 5 bases, the J end lost 3 bases, and 11 bases lay between the germline ends. This CDR3 has 12 amino acids. In nucleotides, the CDR3 is TGTGCCTGGGGGGGCGGGGGCTACGAGCAGTACTTC. Its translation is CAWGGGGYEQYF. Looking up the rest from reference TRBV30 and TRBJ2-7 gives the full variable domain: SQTIHQWPATLVQPVGSPLSLECTVEGTSNPNLYWYRQAAGRGLQLLFYSVGIGQISSEVPQNLSASRPQDRQFILSSKKLLLSDSGFYLCAWGGGGYEQYFGPGTRLTVT.

V is TRBV28 and J is TRBJ2-3; tentatively, D is TRBD2 (6 bases). The CDR3 has 15 residues. V gave up 5 bases and J gave up 2 bases, with 14 bases separating them. Germline assignment: CDR1 MDHEN and CDR2 SYDVKM. Here the CDR3 DNA reads TGTGCCAGCAGTCTCGGAGGGGATTACACAGATACGCAGTATTTT. Its translation: CASSLGGDYTDTQYF. Using reference TRBV28 and TRBJ2-3 for the parts outside the CDR3, the full variable domain is DVKVTQSSRYLVKRTGEKVFLECVQDMDHENMFWYRQDPGLGLRLIYFSYDVKMKEKGDIPEGYSVSREKKERFSLILESASTNQTSMYLCASSLGGDYTDTQYFGPGTRLTVL.

The chain joins TRBV7-9 to TRBJ2-5, with 11 positions matching TRBD2. The CDR3 loop spans 15 amino acids. The germline gives CDR1 SEHNR, CDR2 FQNEAQ (reference sequence). V lost 7 bases, J lost 5 bases, and 9 bases stayed unmatched. The DNA of the CDR3 is TGTGCCAGCACCCCGACTAGCGGGACCTGGGAGACCCAGTACTTC. Translation: CASTPTSGTWETQYF.

This chain connects TRBV18 to TRBJ1-5, with 7 bases identical to TRBD1. CDR1 is KGHSH, CDR2 LQKENI, per germline. Trimming cost V 2 bases and J 4 bases; bases outside gene matches: 11. The CDR3 is 17 amino acids. The CDR3 here is CASSPMAQGGNNQPQHF. The CDR3 DNA sequence: TGTGCCAGCTCACCAATGGCGCAGGGGGGAAATAATCAGCCCCAGCATTTT.

This clone rates as large. This sequence joins TRBV7-8 and TRBJ1-2; TRBD1 matches 11 bases. The CDR3 totals 14 residues. V was pared by 3 bases and J by 8 bases, with 5 bases of the junction left unmatched. Germline V gene sequence: CDR1 SGHVS, CDR2 FQNEAQ. The CDR3, as DNA: TGTGCCAGCAGCTTTCGGACAGGGGGCTTCGGCTACACCTTC. Translation gives CASSFRTGGFGYTF.

The chain employs TRBV13 and TRBJ1-2, with 10 positions matching TRBD1. CDR3 length equals 16 residues. In germline, CDR1 is PRHDT, CDR2 FYEKMQ (reference sequence). V trimming: 0 bases; J trimming: 4 bases; junction bases outside the gene matches: 5. CDR3 amino acids: CASSLGRDRGAYGYTF. In DNA form, the CDR3 reads TGTGCCAGCAGCTTAGGCCGGGACAGGGGCGCCTATGGCTACACCTTC.